The next 22 T cell receptor beta chains were all read from a single sample in a study of blood T cell repertoires in COVID-19. The protocol was immunoSEQ multiplex PCR, while the TCRdb copy is restricted to in-frame clones and leaves out a portion. The sample lists around 93,000 clones, 85% to 90% occurring once. The sample taken for sequencing was peripheral blood. These receptors all come from a human donor in a cohort sampled during active COVID-19.

The rearrangement joins TRBV4-1 to TRBJ2-5; unclear D gene. This CDR3 region has 15 residues. CDR1 is MGHRA, CDR2 YSYEKL, per germline. The germline V and J ends were trimmed by 0 bases and 1 base, with 9 bases remaining between them. CDR3 sequence: CASSQELRSQETQYF. The CDR3 DNA sequence: TGCGCCAGCAGCCAAGAACTCCGATCCCAAGAGACCCAGTACTTC.

This clone was seen more than once but under ten times. This chain connects TRBV4-1 to TRBJ2-7, with 8 bases fitting TRBD2. Germline V gene sequence: CDR1 MGHRA, CDR2 YSYEKL. This CDR3 spans 16 amino acids. V lost 1 base to trimming and J lost 0 bases; unmatched junction nucleotides: 5. The CDR3 sequence is CASSQAGGMASYEQYF. The CDR3 DNA is TGCGCCAGCAGCCAAGCGGGGGGGATGGCCTCCTACGAGCAGTACTTC.

The chain joins TRBV6-5 to TRBJ2-6; possible D gene TRBD1, 6 bases. The germline gives CDR1 MNHEY, CDR2 SVGAGI. The V end was cut by 6 bases, the J end by 1 base, with 7 bases between. The CDR3 has 14 amino acids. CDR3 protein: CASSQGSGANVLTF. CDR3 bases: TGTGCCAGCAGCCAGGGGTCTGGGGCCAACGTCCTGACTTTC.

The chain joins TRBV6-1 to TRBJ2-7; 9 positions match TRBD2. V lost 2 bases and J lost 3; bases outside the gene matches: 5. The CDR3 is 15 residues long. The V gene's germline CDR1 is MNHNS and CDR2 SASEGT. Here the CDR3 reads CASSETLAGYYEQYF. The DNA for the CDR3 is TGTGCCAGCAGTGAAACCCTAGCGGGATACTACGAGCAGTACTTC.

The chain recombines TRBV5-1 with TRBJ1-2, with 8 bases matching TRBD1. CDR3 length: 16 residues. The J segment lost 4 bases and the V segment lost 0 bases, leaving 8 bases of the junction unmatched. Germline lookup yields CDR1 SGHRS and CDR2 YFSETQ. The CDR3 sequence: CASSLEGRGRVYGYTF. CDR3 nucleotide sequence: TGCGCCAGCAGCTTGGAAGGCAGGGGGCGCGTCTATGGCTACACCTTC. The full variable domain, rest sourced from reference TRBV5-1 and TRBJ1-2, is KAGVTQTPRYLIKTRGQQVTLSCSPISGHRSVSWYQQTPGQGLQFLFEYFSETQRNKGNFPGRFSGRQFSNSRSEMNVSTLELGDSALYLCASSLEGRGRVYGYTFGSGTRLTVV.

The V gene is TRBV9, the J gene TRBJ1-2, with 11 bases matching TRBD1. The CDR3 extends over 16 amino acids. The V and J ends lost 0 bases and 3 bases, in that order; junction bases with no gene match: 4. Germline V gene sequence: CDR1 SGDLS, CDR2 YYNGEE. CDR3 sequence (DNA): TGTGCCAGCAGCGTAGGGACAGGGGGCTCGGACTATGGCTACACCTTC. Its translation: CASSVGTGGSDYGYTF.

The J gene is TRBJ1-1, the V gene TRBV3-1 (or the pseudogene TRBV3-2); no clear D gene. The V end lost 2 bases, the J end lost 11 bases, and 18 bases lay between the germline ends. CDR1 and CDR2 (germline): LGHDT, YNNKEL (reference sequence). The CDR3 is 14 residues long. CDR3 residues: CASSQYWAEGAAFF. The CDR3 nucleotides read TGTGCCAGCAGCCAATATTGGGCCGAGGGAGCGGCTTTCTTT.

The V and J genes are TRBV7-2 and TRBJ1-1; 8 bases are shared with TRBD1. V shed 5 bases, J shed 3 bases, and the junction held 5 bases outside the gene matches. Germline values: CDR1 SGHTA, CDR2 FQGNSA. The CDR3 extends over 14 amino acids. DNA of the CDR3: TGTGCCAGCAGCCGGACAGGGAAGGACACTGAAGCTTTCTTT. It translates to CASSRTGKDTEAFF.

V and J are TRBV27 and TRBJ1-1, with TRBD1 matching over 7 bases. This CDR3 is built from 15 residues. The V gene end was trimmed by 7 bases and the J gene end by 6 bases; junction bases not matched to a gene: 14. Per germline, CDR1 MNHEY and CDR2 SMNVEV (reference sequence). Here the CDR3 DNA reads TGTGCCAGCAACCCCGAGACAGGGCGGGTCTCTGAAGCTTTCTTT. Amino acids: CASNPETGRVSEAFF.

The J gene is TRBJ2-1, the V gene TRBV9, with TRBD1 matching 10 bases. V shed 0 bases, J shed 6 bases, and the junction held 3 bases outside the gene matches. Germline CDR1 is SGDLS and CDR2 is YYNGEE. This CDR3 has 15 amino acids. The chain's CDR3 is CASSVGQGAINEQFF. The CDR3 DNA follows: TGTGCCAGCAGCGTAGGACAGGGGGCAATCAATGAGCAGTTCTTC.

The chain is built from TRBV2 and TRBJ1-3; D remains ambiguous. V lost 6 bases and J lost 0, with 15 bases in between. Germline CDR1 and CDR2: SNHLY and FYNNEI. The length of the CDR3 is 16 residues. The CDR3 here is CASSIYEIYSGNTIYF. For the CDR3, the DNA is TGTGCCAGCAGCATTTACGAGATTTACTCTGGAAACACCATATATTTT. Supplemented by reference TRBV2 and TRBJ1-3, the full variable domain reads EPEVTQTPSHQVTQMGQEVILRCVPISNHLYFYWYRQILGQKVEFLVSFYNNEISEKSEIFDDQFSVERPDGSNFTLKIRSTKLEDSAMYFCASSIYEIYSGNTIYFGEGSWLTVV.

This clone is a singleton in its sample. The gene calls are TRBV13 and TRBJ2-4, with a weak D call TRBD1 (5 bases). Trimming took 4 bases from V and 2 from J, leaving 24 bases between them. Germline CDR1 is PRHDT and CDR2 is FYEKMQ (reference sequence). The CDR3 runs to 19 residues. The CDR3 spells CASSSQQGLSGVPKNIQYF. The CDR3 DNA sequence: TGTGCCAGCAGCTCCCAGCAGGGTTTGTCGGGTGTACCCAAAAACATTCAGTACTTC.

J is TRBJ2-5 and V is TRBV7-9, with D perhaps TRBD2 (5 bases). The V gene's germline CDR1 is SEHNR and CDR2 FQNEAQ (reference sequence). The CDR3 is made up of 13 amino acids. V lost 4 bases and J lost 5, with 11 bases in between. The CDR3 loop reads CASSSSTGETQYF. CDR3 bases: TGTGCCAGCAGCTCTAGCACCGGGGAGACCCAGTACTTC.

The genes are TRBV10-3 and TRBJ2-1; TRBD2 agrees at 10 bases. Trimming took 6 bases from V and 7 from J; bases not matched to a gene: 6. The length of the CDR3 is 14 residues. Germline lookup yields CDR1 ENHRY and CDR2 SYGVKD. This CDR3 is CAISPSGSGNEQFF. The CDR3, as DNA: TGTGCCATCAGCCCTAGCGGGAGCGGGAATGAGCAGTTCTTC.

The V call is TRBV13, the J call TRBJ1-1, with D perhaps TRBD1 (6 bases). The CDR3 contains 13 residues. V lost 5 bases, J lost 4 bases, and 11 bases lay in between. CDR1 and CDR2 from the germline V gene are PRHDT and FYEKMQ (reference sequence). DNA of the CDR3: TGTGCCAGCAGCAGGGGGTACAGCACTGAAGCTTTCTTT. Its protein is CASSRGYSTEAFF.

The chain couples TRBV4-1 to TRBJ1-1, with D unresolved. Germline CDR1 is MGHRA and CDR2 is YSYEKL. V was trimmed by 0 bases and J by 1 base, leaving 6 bases between them. The CDR3 contains 14 residues. The DNA for the CDR3 is TGCGCCAGCAGCCAAGATTGGCAGAACACTGAAGCTTTCTTT. Its protein product is CASSQDWQNTEAFF.

The chain links TRBV30 to TRBJ1-2; D is ambiguous. The germline V and J ends were trimmed by 7 bases and 8 bases, with 11 bases remaining between them. Germline CDR1 GTSNPN, CDR2 SVGIG (reference sequence). This CDR3 contains 10 residues. The CDR3 here is CASGEGGYTF. The CDR3 DNA sequence: TGTGCCTCCGGGGAAGGGGGCTACACCTTC.

The V and J genes are TRBV7-9 and TRBJ2-7; D call uncertain. Germline loops: CDR1 SEHNR, CDR2 FQNEAQ (reference sequence). The CDR3 runs to 12 residues. V was shortened by 5 bases and J by 3 bases, with 8 bases between the two germline ends. The CDR3 here is CASSQDNYEQYF. The CDR3, as DNA: TGTGCCAGCAGCCAAGACAACTACGAGCAGTACTTC.

The chain employs TRBV5-1 and TRBJ2-1, with TRBD2 matching 11 bases. V trimming: 0 bases; J trimming: 7 bases; junction bases outside the gene matches: 6. This CDR3 has 16 amino acids. Germline V lookup: CDR1 SGHRS, CDR2 YFSETQ. CDR3 sequence reads: CASSLVAGGPENEQFF. The CDR3 DNA reads TGCGCCAGCAGCTTGGTAGCGGGAGGGCCGGAGAATGAGCAGTTCTTC.

This clone was recorded only once. The rearrangement joins TRBV18 to TRBJ1-3; a possible D gene is TRBD1 (5 bases). In germline, CDR1 is KGHSH, CDR2 LQKENI. This CDR3 contains 16 residues. Trimming removed 0 bases at V and 0 bases at J, with 9 bases between. CDR3 sequence (DNA): TGTGCCAGCTCACCACCGGGACTGAGCTCTGGAAACACCATATATTTT. Protein sequence: CASSPPGLSSGNTIYF.

The chain combines TRBV7-8 with TRBJ2-5; 9 bases fit TRBD2. V was clipped by 3 bases and J by 2 bases; unmatched bases: 4. This CDR3 has 15 residues. CDR1 is SGHVS, CDR2 FQNEAQ, per germline. The chain's CDR3 is CASSFQAGGQETQYF. The CDR3 DNA follows: TGTGCCAGCAGCTTTCAAGCGGGGGGTCAAGAGACCCAGTACTTC. The full variable domain, in which reference TRBV7-8 and TRBJ2-5 provide the parts outside the CDR3, is GAGVSQSPRYKVAKRGQDVALRCDPISGHVSLFWYQQALGQGPEFLTYFQNEAQLDKSGLPSDRFFAERPEGSVSTLKIQRTQQEDSAVYLCASSFQAGGQETQYFGPGTRLLVL.

The chain employs TRBV6-5 and TRBJ1-1; no clear D gene. The germline gives CDR1 MNHEY, CDR2 SVGAGI. V lost 2 bases to trimming and J lost 2 bases, with 9 bases between them. The CDR3 contains 14 residues. The CDR3 sequence: CASSYEPGNTEAFF. In DNA form, the CDR3 reads TGTGCCAGCAGTTACGAGCCGGGTAACACTGAAGCTTTCTTT.